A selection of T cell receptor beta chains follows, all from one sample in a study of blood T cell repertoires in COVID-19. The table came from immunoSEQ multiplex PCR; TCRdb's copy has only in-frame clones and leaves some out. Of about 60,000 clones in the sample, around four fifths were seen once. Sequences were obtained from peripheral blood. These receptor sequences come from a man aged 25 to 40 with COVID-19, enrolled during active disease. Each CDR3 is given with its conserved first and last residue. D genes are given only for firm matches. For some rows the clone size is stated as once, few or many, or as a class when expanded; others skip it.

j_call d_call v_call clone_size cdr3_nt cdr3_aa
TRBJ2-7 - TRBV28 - TGTGCCAGCAGTTTGTTGCACGATGGTACAAATTACGAGCAGTACTTC CASSLLHDGTNYEQYF
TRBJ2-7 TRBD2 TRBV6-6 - TGTGCCAGCAGTTTCCCCGGACTAGCGGGAGGCTACGAGCAGTACTTC CASSFPGLAGGYEQYF
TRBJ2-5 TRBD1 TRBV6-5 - TGTGCCACTATGACAGGGAAGGGGACCCAGTACTTC CATMTGKGTQYF
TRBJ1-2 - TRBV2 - TGTGCCAGCAGTGGCCAGTATGGCTACACCTTC CASSGQYGYTF
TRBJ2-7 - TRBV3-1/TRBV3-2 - TGTGCCAGCAGCCAACAGGGTTTCTACGAGCAGTACTTC CASSQQGFYEQYF
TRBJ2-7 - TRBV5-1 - TGCGCCAGCAGCTTACCAGCGGCCTCCTACGAGCAGTACTTC CASSLPAASYEQYF
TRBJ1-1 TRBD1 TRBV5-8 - TGTGCCAGCAGCTCGGGACAGGGGGCGGATGAAGCTTTCTTT CASSSGQGADEAFF
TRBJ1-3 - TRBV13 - TGTGCCAGCAGCTACCTGACACTGAGCTCTGGAAACACCATATATTTT CASSYLTLSSGNTIYF
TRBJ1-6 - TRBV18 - TGTGCCAGCTCACCTGTTTCACAGGGTTCACCCCTCCACTTT CASSPVSQGSPLHF
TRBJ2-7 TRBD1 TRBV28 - TGTGCCAGCAGTCCCTCCGGAGGGACAGGCAGCTACGAGCAGTACTTC CASSPSGGTGSYEQYF
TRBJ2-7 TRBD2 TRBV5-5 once TGTGCCAGCAACCCACTAGCGGACTCCTACGAGCAGTACTTC CASNPLADSYEQYF
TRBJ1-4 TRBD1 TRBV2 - TGTGCCAGCAGACGACAGACAGGGGCAAGTCGGGAAAAACTGTTTTTT CASRRQTGASREKLFF
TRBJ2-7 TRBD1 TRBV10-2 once TGCGCCAGCAGTGAGGGACAGGGCTACGAGCAGTACTTC CASSEGQGYEQYF
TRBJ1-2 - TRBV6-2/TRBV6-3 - TGTGCCAGCAGTTCGGGGGAAAACTATGGCTACACCTTC CASSSGENYGYTF
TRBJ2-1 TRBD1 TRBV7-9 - TGTGCCAGCAGCCATCCCGGGACAGGGCTCTACAATGAGCAGTTCTTC CASSHPGTGLYNEQFF
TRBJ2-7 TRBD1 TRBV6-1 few TGTGCCAGCAGTGAAGGGGACAGCTACGAGCAGTACTTC CASSEGDSYEQYF
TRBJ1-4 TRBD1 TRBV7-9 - TGTGCCAGCAGCTATAACAGGGGCGAAAAACTGTTTTTT CASSYNRGEKLFF
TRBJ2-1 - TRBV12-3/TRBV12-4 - TGTGCCAGCAGTCCCTCCAGCGATGAGCAGTTCTTC CASSPSSDEQFF
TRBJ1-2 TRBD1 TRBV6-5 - TGTGCCAGCAGTTACTCCTCTTTGACAGGGAACTATGGCTACACCTTC CASSYSSLTGNYGYTF
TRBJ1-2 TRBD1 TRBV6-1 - TGTGCCAGCAGTTCCATCGAGACAGGGGGCCAGGACACCTTC CASSSIETGGQDTF
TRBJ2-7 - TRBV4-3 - TGCGCCAGCAGCCAAGGGGTTGGAGGTTTGTACTTC CASSQGVGGLYF
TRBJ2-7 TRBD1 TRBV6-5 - TGTGCCACCAGAAGGGGGCCCGCCTACGAGCAGTACTTC CATRRGPAYEQYF
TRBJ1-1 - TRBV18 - TGTGCCAGCTCACCCCAAAAGCAGGGGTCTGCTGAAGCTTTCTTT CASSPQKQGSAEAFF
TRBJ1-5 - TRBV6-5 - TGTGCCAGCAGTTACGGTCCGGTGGGCAATCAGCCCCAGCATTTT CASSYGPVGNQPQHF